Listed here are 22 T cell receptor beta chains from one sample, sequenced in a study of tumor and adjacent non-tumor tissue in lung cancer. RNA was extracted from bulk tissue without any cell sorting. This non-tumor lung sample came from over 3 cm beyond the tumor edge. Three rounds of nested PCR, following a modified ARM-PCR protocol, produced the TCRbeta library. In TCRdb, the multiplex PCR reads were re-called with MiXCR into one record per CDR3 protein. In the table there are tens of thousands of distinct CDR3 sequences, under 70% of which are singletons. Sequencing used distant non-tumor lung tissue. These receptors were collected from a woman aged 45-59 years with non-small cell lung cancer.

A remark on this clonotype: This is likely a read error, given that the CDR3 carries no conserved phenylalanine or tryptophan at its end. The CDR3 DNA is TGCAGTGCTAGATCGGGGAGCTCCTACGAGCAGTACAAC. Its translation is CSARSGSSYEQYN. The V gene is TRBV20-1, the J gene TRBJ2-7; the D gene is possibly TRBD2 (5 bases). The germline V gene has CDR1 DFQATT and CDR2 SNEGSKA (reference sequence). This CDR3 spans 13 amino acids. V lost 2 bases and J lost 0, with 8 bases in between.

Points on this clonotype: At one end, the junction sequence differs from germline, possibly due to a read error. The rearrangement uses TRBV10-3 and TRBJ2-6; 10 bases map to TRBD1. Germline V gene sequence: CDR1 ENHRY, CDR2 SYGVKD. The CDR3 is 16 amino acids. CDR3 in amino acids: CAISPGTGVGASVLTF. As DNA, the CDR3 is TGCGCCATCAGTCCCGGGACAGGGGTCGGGGCCAGCGTCCTGACTTTC.

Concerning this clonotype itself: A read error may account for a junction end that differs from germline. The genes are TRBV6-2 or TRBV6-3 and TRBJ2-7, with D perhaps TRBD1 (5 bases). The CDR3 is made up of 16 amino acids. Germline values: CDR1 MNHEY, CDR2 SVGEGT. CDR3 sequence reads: CASSYKDKRYSYDQYF. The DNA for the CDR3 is TGTGCCAGCAGTTACAAGGACAAGAGGTACTCCTACGATCAGTACTTC.

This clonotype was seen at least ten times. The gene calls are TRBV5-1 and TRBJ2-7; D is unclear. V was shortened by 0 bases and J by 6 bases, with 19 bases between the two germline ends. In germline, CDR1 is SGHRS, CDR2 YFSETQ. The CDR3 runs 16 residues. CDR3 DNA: TGCGCCAGCAGCTTGGCTTCAAGGCAGAATCTGGGCGAGCAGTACTTC. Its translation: CASSLASRQNLGEQYF.

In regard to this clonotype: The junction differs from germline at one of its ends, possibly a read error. The CDR3, as DNA: TGCGTCAGCAGACCCTCCGGGACAGCGAATGAGGAGTTCTTC. This encodes CVSRPSGTANEEFF. V usage is TRBV10-2 and J usage is TRBJ2-1; the match to TRBD1 covers 7 bases. There are 14 residues in the CDR3. CDR1 is WSHSY and CDR2 is SAAADI in the germline V gene.

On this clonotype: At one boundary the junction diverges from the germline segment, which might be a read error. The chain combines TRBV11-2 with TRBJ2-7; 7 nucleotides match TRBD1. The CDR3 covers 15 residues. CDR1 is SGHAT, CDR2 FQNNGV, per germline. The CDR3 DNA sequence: TGTACCAGCAGCTTAATTGGAGAGGGGGCATCCGAGCAGTACTTC. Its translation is CTSSLIGEGASEQYF. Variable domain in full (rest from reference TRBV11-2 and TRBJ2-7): EAGVAQSPRYKIIEKRQSVAFWCNPISGHATLYWYQQILGQGPKLLIQFQNNGVVDDSQLPKDRFSAERLKGVDSTLKIQPAKLEDSAVYLCTSSLIGEGASEQYFGPGTRLTVT.

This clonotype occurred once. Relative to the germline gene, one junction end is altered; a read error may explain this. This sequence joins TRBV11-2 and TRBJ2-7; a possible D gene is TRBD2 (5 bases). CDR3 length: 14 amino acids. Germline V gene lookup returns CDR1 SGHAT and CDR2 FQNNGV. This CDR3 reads CARSLATSGWEQYF. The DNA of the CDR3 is TGTGCCAGGAGCTTAGCTACATCGGGATGGGAGCAGTACTTC.

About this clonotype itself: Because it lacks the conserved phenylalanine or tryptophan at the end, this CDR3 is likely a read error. The CDR3 loop reads CSVEDRRTIFNEQFL. CDR3 nucleotide sequence: TGCAGCGTTGAAGATCGACGGACGATCTTCAATGAGCAGTTCCTC. This chain joins TRBV29-1 and TRBJ2-1; D ambiguous. From germline, CDR1 is SQVTM and CDR2 ANQGSEA. This CDR3 contains 15 residues. V shed 0 bases and J shed 6 bases, with 15 bases lying between them.

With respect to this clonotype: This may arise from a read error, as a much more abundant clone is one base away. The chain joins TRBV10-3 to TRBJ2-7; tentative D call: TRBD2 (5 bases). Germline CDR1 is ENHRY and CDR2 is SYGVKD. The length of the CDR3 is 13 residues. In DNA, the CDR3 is TGTTCCATCAGTGAATATGAGGGCGACGAGCAGTACTTC. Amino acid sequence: CSISEYEGDEQYF.

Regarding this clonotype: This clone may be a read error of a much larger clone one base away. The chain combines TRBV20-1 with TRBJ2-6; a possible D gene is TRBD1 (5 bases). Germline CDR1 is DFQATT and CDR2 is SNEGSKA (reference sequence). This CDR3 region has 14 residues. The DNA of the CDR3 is TGCAGTGCTAGGGCCAGCGCTGGGGCCAACGGCCTGACTTTC. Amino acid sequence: CSARASAGANGLTF.

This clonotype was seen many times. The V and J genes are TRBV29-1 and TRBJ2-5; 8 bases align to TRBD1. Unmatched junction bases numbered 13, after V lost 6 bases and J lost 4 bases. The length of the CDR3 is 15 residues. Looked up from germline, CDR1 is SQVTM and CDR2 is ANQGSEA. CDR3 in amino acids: CSVRTGRTYGETQYF. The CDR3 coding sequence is TGCAGCGTCAGGACAGGGAGAACATACGGAGAGACCCAGTACTTC.

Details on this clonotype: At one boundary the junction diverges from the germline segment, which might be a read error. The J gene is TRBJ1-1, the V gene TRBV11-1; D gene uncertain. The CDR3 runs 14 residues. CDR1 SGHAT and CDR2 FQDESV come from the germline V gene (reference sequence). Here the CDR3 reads CAGSLVELNTEAFF. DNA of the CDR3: TGTGCCGGCAGCTTGGTGGAGTTGAACACTGAAGCTTTCTTT.

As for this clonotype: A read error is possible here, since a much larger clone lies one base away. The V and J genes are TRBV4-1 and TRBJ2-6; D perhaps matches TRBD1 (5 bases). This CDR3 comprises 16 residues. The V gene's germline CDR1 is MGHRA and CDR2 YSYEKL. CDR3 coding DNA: TGCGCCAGCAGCCAAGATTGGGTTTCTGGGGCCAACATCCTGACTTTC. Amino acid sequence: CASSQDWVSGANILTF.

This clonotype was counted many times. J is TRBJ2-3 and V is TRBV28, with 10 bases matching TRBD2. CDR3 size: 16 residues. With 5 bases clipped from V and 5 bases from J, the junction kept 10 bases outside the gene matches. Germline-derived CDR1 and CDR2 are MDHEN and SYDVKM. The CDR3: CASSRLSGRAIDTQYF. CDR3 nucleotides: TGTGCCAGCAGTCGCCTAAGCGGGAGGGCCATAGATACGCAGTATTTT.

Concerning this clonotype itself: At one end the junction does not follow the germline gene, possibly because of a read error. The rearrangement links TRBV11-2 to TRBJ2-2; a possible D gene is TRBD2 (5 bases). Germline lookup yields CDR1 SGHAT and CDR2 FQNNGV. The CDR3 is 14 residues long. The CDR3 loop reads CASSLGLNTGELSF. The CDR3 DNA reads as TGTGCCAGCAGCTTGGGTTTAAACACCGGGGAGCTGTCTTTT.

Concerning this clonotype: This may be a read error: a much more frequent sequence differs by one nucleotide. The DNA for the CDR3 is TGCAGTGCCCTAGTGGGAAAGGAGACCCAGTACTTC. This encodes CSALVGKETQYF. This chain joins TRBV20-1 and TRBJ2-5; D ambiguous. In germline, CDR1 is DFQATT, CDR2 SNEGSKA (reference sequence). Trimming stripped 6 bases from V and 5 bases from J, with 13 bases between. CDR3 size: 12 residues.

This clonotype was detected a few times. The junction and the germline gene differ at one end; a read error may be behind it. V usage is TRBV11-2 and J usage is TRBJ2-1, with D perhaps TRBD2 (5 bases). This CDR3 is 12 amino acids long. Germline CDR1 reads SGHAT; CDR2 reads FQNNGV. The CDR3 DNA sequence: TGTACCAGCAGCTCAGAGCGGAGTTCGGGGTTCTTC. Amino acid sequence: CTSSSERSSGFF.

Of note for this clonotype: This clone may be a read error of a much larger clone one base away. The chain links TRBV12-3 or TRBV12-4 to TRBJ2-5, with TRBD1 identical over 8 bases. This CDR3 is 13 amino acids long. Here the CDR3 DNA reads TGTGCCATCAGTGAAGGACAGGGAGAGACCCAGTACTTC. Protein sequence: CAISEGQGETQYF.

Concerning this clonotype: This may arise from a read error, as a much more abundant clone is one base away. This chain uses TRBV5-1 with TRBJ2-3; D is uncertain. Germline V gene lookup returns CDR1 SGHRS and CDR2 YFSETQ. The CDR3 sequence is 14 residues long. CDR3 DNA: TGCGCCAACAGCCTCAGTGACTCCACAGATACGCAGTATTTT. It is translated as CANSLSDSTDTQYF.

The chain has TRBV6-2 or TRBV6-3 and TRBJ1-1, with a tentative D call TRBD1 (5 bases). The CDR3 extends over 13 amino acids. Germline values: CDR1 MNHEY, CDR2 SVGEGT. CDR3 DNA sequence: TGTCTCAGCAGCCCACAGGAGAGCACTGAAGCTTTCTTT. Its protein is CLSSPQESTEAFF.

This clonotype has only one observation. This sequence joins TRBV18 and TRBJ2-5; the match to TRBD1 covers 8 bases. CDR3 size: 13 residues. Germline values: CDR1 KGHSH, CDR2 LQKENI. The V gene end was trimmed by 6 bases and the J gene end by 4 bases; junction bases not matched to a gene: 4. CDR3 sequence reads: CASSLDRGETQYF. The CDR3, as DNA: TGTGCCAGCTCTCTCGACAGGGGAGAGACCCAGTACTTC.

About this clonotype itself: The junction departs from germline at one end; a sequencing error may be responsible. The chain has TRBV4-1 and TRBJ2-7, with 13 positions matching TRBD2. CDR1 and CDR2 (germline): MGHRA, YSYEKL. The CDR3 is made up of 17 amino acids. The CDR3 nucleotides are TGCGTCAGCAGCCAAGATAGGAGGACTAGCGGGAGAGACGAGCAGTACTTC. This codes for CVSSQDRRTSGRDEQYF.